These 2 T cell receptor beta chains were all obtained from the same sample, sequenced in a study of shared clonotypes between healthy human individuals. This table comes from immunoSEQ multiplex PCR, and its TCRdb copy is limited to in-frame clones, with some not included. This sample has about 500,000 clones, with 75% to 80% found just once. The specimen was PBMCs. The source is a woman between 35 and 50 years old in good health. Some clones in this sample may be carry-over from other donors' samples.

The chain combines TRBV27 with TRBJ2-7; D is undetermined. This CDR3 comprises 13 residues. The V gene's germline CDR1 is MNHEY and CDR2 SMNVEV (reference sequence). V gave up 3 bases and J gave up 7 bases, with 13 bases separating them. The CDR3 nucleotides read TGTGCCAGCAGTTTTAGACCATGGGGTGAGCAGTACTTC. Protein sequence: CASSFRPWGEQYF.

This chain links TRBV7-6 with TRBJ2-1; 12 bases line up with TRBD2. J was trimmed by 8 bases and V by 5 bases; bases with no gene match: 10. CDR3 length: 16 residues. Germline V CDR1 and CDR2: SGHVS, FNYEAQ. The CDR3 loop reads CASSIRTSGKMYEQFF. CDR3 nucleotides: TGTGCCAGCAGCATACGGACTAGCGGGAAGATGTATGAGCAGTTCTTC.